These 23 T cell receptor beta chains originate from one sample sequenced in a study of blood T cell repertoires in COVID-19 (dated by TCRdb to 2018 to 2021). The library was made by the immunoSEQ multiplex PCR assay. TCRdb took over this immuneACCESS table, retaining in-frame rearrangements with V and J assigned. Such tables are incomplete; in checked studies, under half of the missing clones stem from an unresolved V gene, and the remainder is unexplained. The sample table shows about 150,000 clones, and approximately 86% are seen once. Roughly 0.53% of the sample belongs to the ten largest clones. Specimen: peripheral blood. Receptors originate from a man in his 60s with COVID-19, enrolled during active disease.

The rearrangement joins TRBV6-5 to TRBJ2-7; possibly TRBD1 for D (6 bases). This CDR3 contains 15 residues. V was clipped by 5 bases and J by 9 bases, with 23 bases between them. Germline CDR1 and CDR2: MNHEY and SVGAGI. CDR3: CASSNQFQGIKGQYF. As DNA, the CDR3 is TGTGCCAGCAGTAACCAGTTTCAGGGGATCAAAGGGCAGTACTTC.

This chain connects TRBV19 to TRBJ2-7; TRBD2 agrees at 9 bases. Germline loops: CDR1 LNHDA, CDR2 SQIVND (reference sequence). Trimming cost V 0 bases and J 6 bases; bases outside gene matches: 6. CDR3 length: 15 residues. The CDR3 here is CASSIEVSGSSEQYF. CDR3 bases: TGTGCCAGTAGTATAGAGGTTAGCGGGAGTTCCGAGCAGTACTTC.

The V call is TRBV19, the J call TRBJ1-1; D is unresolved. V lost 4 bases, J lost 0 bases, and 6 bases lay in between. Germline loops: CDR1 LNHDA, CDR2 SQIVND (reference sequence). The CDR3 consists of 13 residues. The DNA of the CDR3 is TGTGCCAGTAGTAGTCGGGTGAACACTGAAGCTTTCTTT. This codes for CASSSRVNTEAFF.

This clone was recorded a few times. The genes are TRBV7-2 and TRBJ1-1; the D gene is possibly TRBD1 (6 bases). Per the germline V gene, CDR1 is SGHTA and CDR2 is FQGNSA. This CDR3 is 14 amino acids long. Trimming pared 0 bases from V and 4 bases from J, leaving 9 bases between. The DNA of the CDR3 is TGTGCCAGCAGCTTAGCGGGGACATTCACTGAAGCTTTCTTT. It yields the protein CASSLAGTFTEAFF.

The chain carries TRBV5-8 and TRBJ1-2; 10 bases align to TRBD1. The V segment lost 10 bases and the J segment 0 bases; nucleotides outside the gene matches: 12. CDR3 length: 16 residues. Germline V gene data show CDR1 as SGHTS and CDR2 as YDEGEE. CDR3 residues: CAAVGTGVPANYGYTF. The CDR3 nucleotides read TGTGCCGCGGTAGGGACAGGGGTCCCGGCTAACTATGGCTACACCTTC.

The chain carries TRBV7-2 and TRBJ1-2; 10 positions match TRBD1. The germline CDR1 and CDR2 sequences are SGHTA and FQGNSA. The CDR3 is made up of 15 amino acids. Trimming removed 2 bases from V and 8 bases from J; junction bases left unmatched: 8. This CDR3 reads CASSLSGQGVWGYTF. In DNA, the CDR3 is TGTGCCAGCAGCTTATCCGGACAGGGGGTATGGGGCTACACCTTC.

This clone was counted a few times. For the CDR3, the DNA is TGTGCCAGCACCGATTCAGAGGCTAGCGGGATTTTTAATGAGCAGTTCTTC. It translates to CASTDSEASGIFNEQFF. This sequence joins TRBV7-9 and TRBJ2-1; 9 nucleotides match TRBD2. CDR1 and CDR2 (germline): SEHNR, FQNEAQ (reference sequence). V was clipped by 7 bases and J by 7 bases; unmatched bases: 17. The CDR3 is made up of 17 amino acids.

The chain joins TRBV11-3 to TRBJ2-7; 12 bases agree with TRBD2. Germline lookup yields CDR1 SGHNT and CDR2 YENEEA. V shed 0 bases and J 11 bases; nucleotides not matched to a gene: 2. The CDR3 spans 13 residues. This chain's CDR3 is CASSLETSGSKYF. The CDR3 DNA follows: TGTGCCAGCAGCTTAGAGACTAGCGGGAGTAAGTACTTC.

The chain joins TRBV7-2 to TRBJ2-1; 8 nucleotides match TRBD2. This CDR3 has 17 amino acids. Per germline, CDR1 SGHTA and CDR2 FQGNSA. Unmatched junction bases numbered 15, after V lost 5 bases and J lost 6 bases. The CDR3 sequence is CASSPRTLSGVRNEQFF. CDR3 nucleotide sequence: TGTGCCAGCAGCCCTCGGACCCTTAGCGGGGTTCGCAATGAGCAGTTCTTC.

The rearrangement links TRBV2 to TRBJ1-5, with 7 bases matching TRBD1. The trim removed 1 base at V and 0 bases at J, leaving 0 bases unmatched. The germline V gene has CDR1 SNHLY and CDR2 FYNNEI. The CDR3 runs to 15 residues. CDR3 bases: TGTGCCAGCAGTGAAGACAGGGGTAGCAATCAGCCCCAGCATTTT. Protein product: CASSEDRGSNQPQHF.

The rearrangement uses TRBV5-1 and TRBJ1-2, with D maybe TRBD1 (6 bases). Trimming took off 4 bases at V and 0 bases at J, with 10 bases between the two ends. CDR3 length: 14 residues. Germline values: CDR1 SGHRS, CDR2 YFSETQ. The CDR3 is CASSMDSTNYGYTF. The CDR3 region has the DNA TGCGCCAGCAGCATGGACAGTACTAACTATGGCTACACCTTC.

Note on this clone: Within the sample, other DNA sequences also encode this same CDR3. V gene TRBV10-3 combines with J gene TRBJ1-1; weak D call: TRBD1 (5 bases). The V end was cut by 0 bases, the J end by 1 base, with 9 bases between. The CDR3 runs to 15 residues. Germline-derived CDR1 and CDR2 are ENHRY and SYGVKD. The chain's CDR3 is CAISESGQTNTEAFF. CDR3 coding DNA: TGTGCCATCAGTGAGTCGGGGCAGACGAACACTGAAGCTTTCTTT.

The rearrangement joins TRBV13 to TRBJ1-2, with a tentative D call TRBD1 (6 bases). The CDR3 is made up of 14 amino acids. V was clipped by 4 bases and J by 2 bases, with 11 bases between them. Germline V gene sequence: CDR1 PRHDT, CDR2 FYEKMQ (reference sequence). CDR3 amino acids: CASSSQGRNYGYTF. CDR3 nucleotides: TGTGCCAGCAGCTCACAGGGTCGGAACTATGGCTACACCTTC. Based on the CDR3 plus reference TRBV13 and TRBJ1-2, the full variable domain is AAGVIQSPRHLIKEKRETATLKCYPIPRHDTVYWYQQGPGQDPQFLISFYEKMQSDKGSIPDRFSAQQFSDYHSELNMSSLELGDSALYFCASSSQGRNYGYTFGSGTRLTVV.

The genes are TRBV5-1 and TRBJ1-2; 7 bases are shared with TRBD1. Germline trimming cut 4 bases from V and 7 bases from J; bases unmatched to any gene: 4. Germline V lookup: CDR1 SGHRS, CDR2 YFSETQ. CDR3 length: 12 amino acids. CDR3 sequence reads: CASSPDRVGYTF. CDR3 in DNA: TGCGCCAGCAGCCCTGACAGGGTTGGCTACACCTTC. The full variable domain, in which reference TRBV5-1 and TRBJ1-2 provide the parts outside the CDR3, is KAGVTQTPRYLIKTRGQQVTLSCSPISGHRSVSWYQQTPGQGLQFLFEYFSETQRNKGNFPGRFSGRQFSNSRSEMNVSTLELGDSALYLCASSPDRVGYTFGSGTRLTVV.

V gene TRBV6-2 or TRBV6-3 combines with J gene TRBJ2-1; 10 bases fit TRBD2. With 4 bases clipped from V and 7 bases from J, the junction kept 7 bases outside the gene matches. Germline CDR1 MNHEY, CDR2 SVGEGT. The CDR3 loop spans 15 amino acids. The CDR3 loop reads CASSSAGGAQNEQFF. The CDR3 DNA follows: TGTGCCAGCAGTTCAGCGGGGGGGGCTCAGAATGAGCAGTTCTTC.

The chain recombines TRBV6-5 with TRBJ2-7, with no clear D. Trimming removed 10 bases from V and 4 bases from J, with 14 bases in between. Germline V gene sequence: CDR1 MNHEY, CDR2 SVGAGI. The CDR3 has 12 amino acids. The DNA of the CDR3 is TGTGCCACCCTCGCGGTTCGATACGAGCAGTACTTC. Protein sequence: CATLAVRYEQYF.

The chain recombines TRBV7-2 with TRBJ1-5, with D unresolved. CDR1 is SGHTA and CDR2 is FQGNSA in the germline V gene. CDR3 length: 15 amino acids. The V end lost 5 bases, the J end lost 6 bases, and 17 bases lay between the germline ends. As DNA, the CDR3 is TGTGCCAGCAGCCCTAACAGCGGGGTGGGTCAGCCCCAGCATTTT. As protein: CASSPNSGVGQPQHF.

The chain couples TRBV24-1 to TRBJ2-7, with 10 bases fitting TRBD1. Per the germline V gene, CDR1 is KGHDR and CDR2 is SFDVKD. J gave up 5 bases and V 4 bases, and 7 bases lay outside the gene matches. The CDR3 consists of 15 residues. DNA for the CDR3: TGTGCCACCAGTGACCCCGGGACAGGGGAAAACGAGCAGTACTTC. As protein: CATSDPGTGENEQYF.

V gene TRBV6-2 or TRBV6-3 combines with J gene TRBJ1-5; 8 bases line up with TRBD1. V lost 2 bases to trimming and J lost 0 bases; unmatched junction nucleotides: 15. The CDR3 is made up of 20 amino acids. CDR1 is MNHEY, CDR2 SVGEGT, per germline. The CDR3 DNA reads TGTGCCAGCAGTTACCCACCTGGCAGGGGGCCGGTATATAGCAATCAGCCCCAGCATTTT. Translating gives CASSYPPGRGPVYSNQPQHF.

CDR3 residues: CASSDGQGSTDTQYF. The CDR3 coding sequence is TGCGCCAGCAGCGACGGACAGGGGAGCACAGATACGCAGTATTTT. This chain links TRBV5-1 with TRBJ2-3; 9 bases fit TRBD1. Germline V gene data show CDR1 as SGHRS and CDR2 as YFSETQ. After removal of 4 bases from V and 0 bases from J, the junction contained 3 bases not matched to a gene. There are 15 residues in the CDR3.

V is TRBV19 and J is TRBJ2-4; 9 bases map to TRBD2. V shed 7 bases, J shed 2 bases, and the junction held 12 bases outside the gene matches. This CDR3 is built from 17 residues. The germline V gene encodes CDR1 LNHDA and CDR2 SQIVND (reference sequence). The CDR3 sequence: CASNPRSGGLSKNIQYF. The CDR3 DNA sequence: TGTGCCAGTAACCCAAGAAGCGGGGGGTTATCCAAAAACATTCAGTACTTC.

This clone showed up just once. The rearrangement links TRBV14 to TRBJ1-2; 8 nucleotides line up with TRBD1. This CDR3 spans 13 amino acids. From germline, CDR1 is SGHDN and CDR2 FVKESK. V shed 2 bases and J 7 bases; nucleotides not matched to a gene: 3. The chain's CDR3 is CASSQRTGIGYTF. CDR3 nucleotide sequence: TGTGCCAGCAGCCAACGGACAGGGATTGGCTACACCTTC.

This clone was picked up a small number of times. The genes are TRBV11-3 and TRBJ2-1; TRBD1 aligns across 7 bases. CDR3 length equals 11 residues. J was trimmed by 8 bases and V by 6 bases; bases with no gene match: 1. CDR1 and CDR2 (germline): SGHNT, YENEEA. The CDR3 region is CASRGQYEQFF. CDR3 nucleotides: TGTGCCAGCAGGGGACAGTATGAGCAGTTCTTC.